Sequencing of this TCR beta chain was carried out in a study of blood T cell repertoires in COVID-19. Study-level background: Both acute and convalescent COVID-19 samples were obtained from the United States, Italy and Spain.

Measured with immunoSEQ multiplex PCR; TCRdb has only the in-frame clones, and not every one. This table has around 37,000 clones, around 87% appearing once. This clone occurred once. V was pared by 0 bases and J by 7 bases, with 18 bases between. Germline V gene sequence: CDR1 LGHNA, CDR2 YSLEER. This CDR3 spans 17 amino acids. This chain joins TRBV4-3 and TRBJ2-2, with D possibly matching TRBD1 (6 bases). The TCR was taken from a man aged 50 or older with active or convalescent COVID-19. Sequenced input: peripheral blood. CDR3 loop: CASSQDRAGVWGGELFF. As DNA, the CDR3 is TGCGCCAGCAGCCAAGATCGGGCAGGGGTATGGGGCGGGGAGCTGTTTTTT.